The 15 T cell receptor beta chains below were found in one sample sequenced in a study of molecular identifiers for immune sequencing clone quantification. TCRdb re-called the PCR reads through MiXCR, storing one row per CDR3 protein. The sample lists nearly 650,000 distinct CDR3 sequences, around 25% seen once, with 0.7% to 0.95% in the top ten. The sample consisted of naive CD8+ T cells from blood, with Jurkat cell RNA spiked in. The subset denotes: FACS-sorted CD8+CD4-CCR7+CD45RA+ naive T cells. The source is a human donor in good health. Some libraries in this study had Jurkat cell RNA spiked in.

The rearrangement uses TRBV6-2 or TRBV6-3 and TRBJ2-7, with a weak D call TRBD2 (7 bases). CDR3 length: 15 amino acids. In germline, CDR1 is MNHEY, CDR2 SVGEGT. V was pared by 2 bases and J by 6 bases, with 17 bases between. The CDR3 here is CASSYDRTSLLEQYF. In DNA form, the CDR3 reads TGTGCCAGCAGTTACGACAGGACTAGTCTGCTCGAGCAGTACTTC.

This clonotype was picked up many times. The chain has TRBV7-2 and TRBJ1-1; weak D call: TRBD1 (5 bases). The CDR3 is 15 amino acids. Germline V gene lookup returns CDR1 SGHTA and CDR2 FQGNSA. Trimming shortened V by 1 base and J by 0 bases, and 9 bases separated the two germline ends. CDR3 DNA: TGTGCCAGCAGCTTAGGGCGGGGGTTGAACACTGAAGCTTTCTTT. This sequence encodes CASSLGRGLNTEAFF.

This clonotype was observed many times. V usage is TRBV12-3 or TRBV12-4 and J usage is TRBJ1-1; D gene ambiguous. CDR3 length: 13 amino acids. Trimming shortened V by 6 bases and J by 4 bases, and 12 bases separated the two germline ends. The CDR3: CASRDGRVTEAFF. The CDR3 nucleotides read TGTGCCAGCAGGGACGGAAGGGTCACTGAAGCTTTCTTT.

For this clonotype: In this CDR3 the conserved last residue, phenylalanine or tryptophan, is missing, so a read error is likely. The chain recombines TRBV30 with TRBJ2-1, with D possibly TRBD2 on 7 matching bases. The V and J ends lost 2 bases and 6 bases respectively, with 17 bases between them. Germline loops: CDR1 GTSNPN, CDR2 SVGIG (reference sequence). The CDR3 is made up of 15 amino acids. The CDR3 coding sequence is TGTGCCTGGAGTTCATCGGGGGGCAGGATCAATGAGCAGTTCCTC. Its translation is CAWSSSGGRINEQFL.

This clonotype has at least ten counts. J is TRBJ2-7 and V is TRBV12-3 or TRBV12-4, with 9 bases lining up with TRBD1. With 5 bases clipped from V and 7 bases from J, the junction kept 3 bases outside the gene matches. The CDR3 loop spans 12 amino acids. CDR3 in DNA: TGTGCCAGCAGTGGACAGGGGCGAGAGCAGTACTTC. Residues: CASSGQGREQYF.

This clonotype was picked up many times. CDR3 residues: CASSQEKGGPEEQYF. The CDR3 coding sequence is TGCGCCAGCAGCCAGGAGAAGGGGGGGCCGGAGGAGCAGTACTTC. This chain uses TRBV4-1 with TRBJ2-7; tentatively, D is TRBD2 (7 bases). Germline CDR1 MGHRA, CDR2 YSYEKL. The CDR3 extends over 15 amino acids. V shed 3 bases and J shed 7 bases, with 19 bases lying between them.

The V call is TRBV4-1, the J call TRBJ2-4, with D unclear. The CDR3 is 16 residues long. CDR1 and CDR2 from the germline V gene are MGHRA and YSYEKL. V lost 0 bases and J lost 1, with 10 bases in between. CDR3 nucleotide sequence: TGCGCCAGCAGCCAAGATATGCGTGGGGCCAAAAACATTCAGTACTTC. It translates to CASSQDMRGAKNIQYF.

The chain combines TRBV20-1 with TRBJ2-7; 9 bases map to TRBD2. Trimming took 0 bases from V and 6 from J; bases not matched to a gene: 12. The CDR3 is 16 residues long. Germline values: CDR1 DFQATT, CDR2 SNEGSKA (reference sequence). The CDR3 loop reads CSARDEGPSGTSEQYF. The CDR3 DNA is TGCAGTGCTAGAGATGAAGGCCCTAGCGGGACTAGCGAGCAGTACTTC.

The CDR3, as DNA: TGTGCCAGCAGCGTAGCGGGACGGTCTAATGAAAAACTGTTTTTT. As protein: CASSVAGRSNEKLFF. The gene calls are TRBV9 and TRBJ1-4; the D gene is possibly TRBD1 (5 bases). The CDR3 consists of 15 residues. The V and J ends lost 0 bases and 3 bases respectively, with 9 bases between them. Germline CDR1 and CDR2: SGDLS and YYNGEE.

In its sample, this clonotype was seen many times. The chain has TRBV20-1 and TRBJ1-5, with D unclear. The CDR3 is 13 amino acids. The V and J ends lost 1 base and 12 bases respectively, with 16 bases between them. Germline V CDR1 and CDR2: DFQATT, SNEGSKA (reference sequence). Here the CDR3 DNA reads TGCAGTGCTAGAGGGGCGAGACTTGAGGTCCAGCATTTT. Its translation is CSARGARLEVQHF.

As to this clonotype: A much larger clone differs by one base, so this may be a read error. The rearrangement joins TRBV27 to TRBJ1-1, with 7 nucleotides matching TRBD1. CDR1 MNHEY and CDR2 SMNVEV come from the germline V gene (reference sequence). This CDR3 contains 13 residues. The DNA for the CDR3 is TGTGGCAGCAGACGACAGGGAGATACTGAAGCTTTCTTT. Translation: CGSRRQGDTEAFF.

This clonotype was observed at least ten times. The rearrangement joins TRBV10-2 to TRBJ1-5; D remains ambiguous. CDR1 and CDR2 (germline): WSHSY, SAAADI. V was shortened by 10 bases and J by 3 bases, with 13 bases between the two germline ends. CDR3 size: 13 residues. The CDR3, as DNA: TGCGCCACCGCTGAGGGCTACAATCAGCCCCAGCATTTT. Its translation is CATAEGYNQPQHF.

This clonotype was counted ten times or more. The chain couples TRBV6-1 to TRBJ1-5; D not resolved. Between the trimmed V and J ends, which lost 11 bases and 7 bases, there was a span of 12 bases. CDR3 size: 11 residues. Germline V gene data show CDR1 as MNHNS and CDR2 as SASEGT. The CDR3: CAGGLGQPQHF. The CDR3 DNA is TGTGCCGGAGGGTTGGGCCAGCCCCAGCATTTT.

In its sample, this clonotype was seen many times. The chain uses TRBV7-9 and TRBJ1-4; TRBD1 matches at 7 bases. V gave up 2 bases and J gave up 4 bases; unmatched junction bases: 10. The CDR3 covers 17 residues. Germline assignment: CDR1 SEHNR and CDR2 FQNEAQ (reference sequence). CDR3 DNA: TGTGCCAGCAGCTTAAAGGGTTTTGGACAGGATAATGAAAAACTGTTTTTT. It specifies CASSLKGFGQDNEKLFF.

Worth noting for this clonotype: Germline is not matched at one junction end, which may reflect a read error. This rearrangement joins TRBV30 to TRBJ1-5, with D perhaps matching TRBD1 (5 bases). This CDR3 spans 14 amino acids. CDR1 is GTSNPN, CDR2 SVGIG, per germline (reference sequence). The CDR3 region is CAWSREQGNQPQQF. The CDR3 DNA reads as TGTGCCTGGAGCAGGGAACAAGGCAATCAGCCCCAGCAATTT. Supplemented by reference TRBV30 and TRBJ1-5, the full variable domain reads SQTIHQWPATLVQPVGSPLSLECTVEGTSNPNLYWYRQAAGRGLQLLFYSVGIGQISSEVPQNLSASRPQDRQFILSSKKLLLSDSGFYLCAWSREQGNQPQQFGDGTRLSIL.